Following are 30 T cell receptor beta chains from one sample sequenced in a study of blood T cells in healthy people across ages. Sample-barcoded 5' priming and a J-beta primer mix drove a second PCR of roughly 7 to 11 cycles. TCRdb re-derived calls from the 5' RACE reads in MiXCR, one entry per CDR3 protein. In the table there are 870,000 or so distinct CDR3 sequences, 25% to 30% of which are singletons. The sample consisted of blood. These receptors came from a woman of 80 years or more in good health.

This clonotype was detected only a few times. The J gene is TRBJ1-1, the V gene TRBV5-1; D unresolved. The CDR3 has 16 amino acids. Germline-derived CDR1 and CDR2 are SGHRS and YFSETQ. Trimming shortened V by 0 bases and J by 2 bases, and 14 bases separated the two germline ends. CDR3 nucleotides: TGCGCCAGCAGCTTGGGAAGTGAGGGTCTTAACACTGAAGCTTTCTTT. It specifies CASSLGSEGLNTEAFF.

V is TRBV7-9 and J is TRBJ2-5, with D unresolved. This CDR3 contains 15 residues. The ends were cut back, 1 base at V and 2 bases at J, with 11 bases in the middle. CDR1 is SEHNR, CDR2 FQNEAQ, per germline (reference sequence). The CDR3 nucleotides read TGTGCCAGCAGCTTAGAAAGACTGAGACAAGAGACCCAGTACTTC. Translating gives CASSLERLRQETQYF.

This clonotype was recorded only once. The rearrangement uses TRBV6-2 or TRBV6-3 and TRBJ2-1; 7 bases are shared with TRBD2. This CDR3 spans 15 amino acids. J was trimmed by 8 bases and V by 6 bases; bases with no gene match: 13. Germline lookup yields CDR1 MNHEY and CDR2 SVGEGT. CDR3 DNA sequence: TGTGCCAGCAGCCCCCGGGGGGTAGGATACGATGAGCAGTTCTTC. This gives the protein CASSPRGVGYDEQFF.

This clonotype has ten or more counts. The J gene is TRBJ2-7, the V gene TRBV7-9; 10 positions match TRBD2. This CDR3 contains 14 residues. Trimming took 2 bases from V and 3 from J; bases not matched to a gene: 1. Germline V gene data show CDR1 as SEHNR and CDR2 as FQNEAQ (reference sequence). The CDR3 DNA follows: TGTGCCAGCAGCTTAACTAGCGGGGACTACGAGCAGTACTTC. Amino acid sequence: CASSLTSGDYEQYF.

This clonotype appeared a few times. With a much larger clone just one base away, this may be a read error. The rearrangement links TRBV7-2 to TRBJ2-5, with D possibly being TRBD2 (5 bases). Germline CDR1 and CDR2: SGHTA and FQGNSA. The CDR3 runs 13 residues. V gave up 3 bases and J gave up 11 bases, with 16 bases separating them. The CDR3 sequence is CASSFPGWNEQYF. The CDR3 DNA reads TGTGCCAGCAGCTTTCCGGGATGGAATGAGCAGTACTTC.

The chain recombines TRBV11-3 with TRBJ2-3; 7 bases agree with TRBD2. V dropped 2 bases and J dropped 3; count of bases not matched to a gene: 5. The CDR3 has 15 amino acids. Looked up from germline, CDR1 is SGHNT and CDR2 is YENEEA. DNA for the CDR3: TGTGCCAGCAGCTTATTGCGGGGGAGGACAGATACGCAGTATTTT. Translation gives CASSLLRGRTDTQYF.

This chain links TRBV27 with TRBJ2-2, with D tentatively TRBD1 (5 bases). Germline V gene data show CDR1 as MNHEY and CDR2 as SMNVEV (reference sequence). With 0 bases removed from V and 8 bases from J, the gap between germline ends came to 13 bases. The CDR3 sequence is 15 residues long. DNA of the CDR3: TGTGCCAGCAGTTTATCGACAGCCCTACGTGGGGAGCTGTTTTTT. Translated: CASSLSTALRGELFF.

This clonotype was seen many times. This chain connects TRBV12-5 to TRBJ2-3; no reliable D call. V lost 5 bases and J lost 0, with 3 bases in between. The CDR3 spans 12 residues. Germline CDR1 reads LGHNT; CDR2 reads FRNRAP. For the CDR3, the DNA is TGTGCTAGTGGTATGAGCACAGATACGCAGTATTTT. Protein product: CASGMSTDTQYF.

The chain joins TRBV28 to TRBJ2-7, with 9 bases that match TRBD1. Per germline, CDR1 MDHEN and CDR2 SYDVKM. After removal of 8 bases from V and 6 bases from J, the junction contained 5 bases not matched to a gene. The CDR3 has 12 residues. The CDR3 is CASWDRVSEQYF. CDR3 coding DNA: TGTGCCAGCTGGGACAGGGTGTCCGAGCAGTACTTC.

A remark on this clonotype: This may arise from a read error, as a much more abundant clone is one base away. The rearrangement links TRBV6-2 or TRBV6-3 to TRBJ2-7; D may correspond to TRBD1 or TRBD2 (5 bases each). This CDR3 spans 17 amino acids. CDR1 and CDR2 (germline): MNHEY, SVGEGT. For the CDR3, the DNA is TGTGCCGGCAGTTATGGGGGATTGACAGTGGGGACCTACGAGCAGTACTTC. Its translation is CAGSYGGLTVGTYEQYF.

Many counts were recorded for this clonotype. CDR3 bases: TGTGCCACCAGCAGACCGGACGGGGTGGGTGGCTACACCTTC. It is translated as CATSRPDGVGGYTF. This rearrangement joins TRBV15 to TRBJ1-2; D not certain. The V and J ends lost 2 bases and 7 bases respectively, with 14 bases between them. This CDR3 has 14 residues. From germline, CDR1 is LNHNV and CDR2 YYDKDF (reference sequence).

This clonotype was observed at least ten times. The gene calls are TRBV7-2 and TRBJ1-1; D call uncertain. Germline CDR1 SGHTA, CDR2 FQGNSA. V gave up 3 bases and J gave up 3 bases, with 8 bases separating them. This CDR3 comprises 13 residues. The CDR3 spells CASSFQAYTEAFF. Written as DNA, the CDR3 is TGTGCCAGCAGCTTTCAGGCTTACACTGAAGCTTTCTTT.

This clonotype was seen repeatedly, ten times or more. The chain couples TRBV7-9 to TRBJ2-5; D ambiguous. V gave up 5 bases and J gave up 0 bases, with 7 bases separating them. The CDR3 length is 13 residues. CDR1 and CDR2 from the germline V gene are SEHNR and FQNEAQ (reference sequence). For the CDR3, the DNA is TGTGCCAGCAGCAAGAATCACCAAGAGACCCAGTACTTC. Encoded protein: CASSKNHQETQYF.

V and J are TRBV29-1 and TRBJ2-3; unclear D gene. CDR1 and CDR2 (germline): SQVTM, ANQGSEA. V lost 3 bases and J 4 bases, leaving 8 bases between the germline ends. The CDR3 runs to 12 residues. The CDR3 protein is CSVDLSADTQYF. CDR3 in DNA: TGCAGCGTTGATCTTAGTGCAGATACGCAGTATTTT.

This clonotype was seen ten or more times. V and J are TRBV20-1 and TRBJ1-5; D not resolved. CDR1 and CDR2 from the germline V gene are DFQATT and SNEGSKA (reference sequence). The CDR3 sequence is 16 residues long. V lost 3 bases and J 4 bases, leaving 19 bases between the germline ends. CDR3 sequence reads: CSASKMFSGRNQPQHF. For the CDR3, the DNA is TGCAGTGCTAGCAAGATGTTTTCGGGTCGGAATCAGCCCCAGCATTTT.

A few counts support this clonotype. The chain employs TRBV20-1 and TRBJ2-2; 8 bases align to TRBD1. CDR1 and CDR2 (germline): DFQATT, SNEGSKA (reference sequence). The junction had 12 bases not matched to a gene; V was cut back by 6 bases and J by 6 bases. The CDR3 has 15 amino acids. CDR3 coding DNA: TGCAGTGCATTACTAGGGCAGGGGGCGGCCGGGGAGCTGTTTTTT. Translated: CSALLGQGAAGELFF.

This clonotype was counted only a few times. A much larger clone differs by one base, so this may be a read error. The V call is TRBV24-1, the J call TRBJ2-5; TRBD2 agrees at 7 bases. CDR1 is KGHDR, CDR2 SFDVKD, per germline. V lost 0 bases, J lost 4 bases, and 10 bases stayed unmatched. CDR3 length equals 17 residues. The CDR3 sequence is CATSDLPRNGGRETQYF. CDR3 nucleotides: TGTGCCACCAGTGATTTGCCGAGAAACGGGGGGAGAGAGACCCAGTACTTC.

The chain recombines TRBV14 with TRBJ2-7, with 13 bases that match TRBD2. V lost 0 bases to trimming and J lost 7 bases; unmatched junction nucleotides: 12. The germline V gene has CDR1 SGHDN and CDR2 FVKESK. The CDR3 is 18 amino acids. CDR3 in amino acids: CASSQEELAGGRNNEQYF. The DNA of the CDR3 is TGTGCCAGCAGCCAAGAAGAACTAGCGGGGGGGCGAAACAATGAGCAGTACTTC. Combining the CDR3 with reference TRBV14 and TRBJ2-7 gives the whole variable domain EAGVTQFPSHSVIEKGQTVTLRCDPISGHDNLYWYRRVMGKEIKFLLHFVKESKQDESGMPNNRFLAERTGGTYSTLKVQPAELEDSGVYFCASSQEELAGGRNNEQYFGPGTRLTVT.

This rearrangement joins TRBV11-1 to TRBJ2-5; 9 nucleotides match TRBD1. CDR3 length equals 14 residues. Looked up from germline, CDR1 is SGHAT and CDR2 is FQDESV (reference sequence). Trimming took 7 bases from V and 5 from J; bases not matched to a gene: 8. The DNA for the CDR3 is TGTGCCAGCACCGAACAGGGGGCGCGGGAGACCCAGTACTTC. Its protein is CASTEQGARETQYF.

This clonotype occurred many times. The V call is TRBV7-9, the J call TRBJ1-2; D is perhaps TRBD1 (6 bases). The CDR3 has 16 amino acids. V gave up 1 base and J gave up 1 base, with 13 bases separating them. CDR1 SEHNR and CDR2 FQNEAQ come from the germline V gene (reference sequence). CDR3 protein: CASSLGAGGVNYGYTF. CDR3 bases: TGTGCCAGCAGCTTAGGGGCGGGGGGCGTTAACTATGGCTACACCTTC.

This clonotype was picked up many times. CDR3 in DNA: TGCAGTGCTAGCTACACTGGCCCTTACTACGAGCAGTACTTC. As protein: CSASYTGPYYEQYF. V gene TRBV20-1 combines with J gene TRBJ2-7; no definite D call. The CDR3 length is 14 residues. The V end lost 3 bases, the J end lost 3 bases, and 15 bases lay between the germline ends. From germline, CDR1 is DFQATT and CDR2 SNEGSKA (reference sequence).

This clonotype was detected a few times. This chain joins TRBV5-1 and TRBJ2-2; D might be TRBD1 (5 bases). CDR1 and CDR2 from the germline V gene are SGHRS and YFSETQ. V lost 1 base and J lost 0, with 7 bases in between. The CDR3 is made up of 15 amino acids. This CDR3 is CASSLWGANTGELFF. The CDR3 nucleotides are TGCGCCAGCAGCTTGTGGGGCGCGAACACCGGGGAGCTGTTTTTT.

In its sample, this clonotype was seen a few times. At one boundary the junction diverges from the germline segment, which might be a read error. The genes are TRBV7-2 and TRBJ1-5, with no clear D. CDR1 is SGHTA, CDR2 FQGNSA, per germline. The CDR3 runs to 15 residues. Here the CDR3 DNA reads TGTGCCAGCCGCTTAGAGGGCCGGCGCAATCAGCCCCAGCATTTT. It specifies CASRLEGRRNQPQHF.

This chain joins TRBV6-5 and TRBJ2-5, with 12 bases identical to TRBD2. The J call may not be correct, given that the DNA end is closer to TRBJ2-7. There are 23 residues in the CDR3. Germline lookup yields CDR1 MNHEY and CDR2 SVGAGI. CDR3 coding DNA: TGTGCCAGCAGTCCCCGGGGGGGCAGCTCCCTGACTAGCGGGGGACGGGCCTTCTACGAGCAGTACTTC. Its translation is CASSPRGGSSLTSGGRAFYEQYF.

The table lists this clonotype with many counts. The chain has TRBV6-1 and TRBJ1-2, with D unclear. In germline, CDR1 is MNHNS, CDR2 SASEGT. With 0 bases removed from V and 8 bases from J, the gap between germline ends came to 10 bases. This CDR3 is 13 amino acids long. The CDR3 DNA follows: TGTGCCAGCAGTGAAGCGCTTAACAGAGGCTACACCTTC. It is translated as CASSEALNRGYTF.

This clonotype was seen at least ten times. The chain links TRBV29-1 to TRBJ2-4; D call uncertain. From germline, CDR1 is SQVTM and CDR2 ANQGSEA. Trimming stripped 7 bases from V and 10 bases from J, with 20 bases between. This CDR3 has 13 amino acids. The CDR3 DNA reads as TGCAGCGCCATCCCTTCAGCAGGTCTAATTCAGTACTTC. Translated: CSAIPSAGLIQYF.

This clonotype was seen only a few times. The rearrangement links TRBV5-5 to TRBJ1-5; D unclear. V lost 2 bases to trimming and J lost 5 bases, with 14 bases between them. The CDR3 spans 15 residues. From germline, CDR1 is SGHKS and CDR2 YYEKEE (reference sequence). The CDR3 region is CASSFSSEGYQPQHF. As DNA, the CDR3 is TGTGCCAGCAGCTTTAGCTCTGAGGGTTATCAGCCCCAGCATTTT.

This clonotype was seen once. The CDR3 nucleotides are TGTGCCAGCAGTTTTGGCCTCAGTAGAAGCCAAGAGACCCAGTACTTC. Protein sequence: CASSFGLSRSQETQYF. The chain links TRBV12-3 or TRBV12-4 to TRBJ2-5, with unresolved D. Trimming shortened V by 3 bases and J by 1 base, and 15 bases separated the two germline ends. There are 16 residues in the CDR3.

The chain carries TRBV29-1 and TRBJ1-1; no definite D call. This CDR3 has 14 residues. Trimming removed 5 bases at V and 0 bases at J, with 13 bases between. The germline V gene has CDR1 SQVTM and CDR2 ANQGSEA. DNA of the CDR3: TGCAGCGTTAACTTCGGGAAGGTGAACACTGAAGCTTTCTTT. Translated: CSVNFGKVNTEAFF.

This clonotype was detected a few times. This sequence joins TRBV5-4 and TRBJ2-1, with 9 positions matching TRBD2. With 2 bases clipped from V and 5 bases from J, the junction kept 8 bases outside the gene matches. From germline, CDR1 is SGHNT and CDR2 YYREEE (reference sequence). The CDR3 has 16 residues. The CDR3 region has the DNA TGTGCCAGCAGCTTCCTCGCAGCGGGGGGACACAATGAGCAGTTCTTC. This codes for CASSFLAAGGHNEQFF.